This T cell receptor (beta chain) was identified during a study of cytomegalovirus exposure and HLA in healthy donors. The study, taken as a whole, reports: TCR beta sequences numbering under 20,000 were associated with HLA alleles at 0.05 false discovery rate in a later analysis. Among the sequence variants, a highly shared cluster was likely an artifact of sequencing. Follow-up analysis seemed to connect common viral pathogens with several of the most significant clusters identified. Some V segments (TRBV6-2 and TRBV6-3 among them) were excluded as indistinguishable.

Regarding this clone: The antigen remains undetermined.

Germline assignment: CDR1 SGHRS and CDR2 YFSETQ. This CDR3 has 16 amino acids. J gave up 4 bases and V 4 bases, and 12 bases lay outside the gene matches. PCR amplification relied on 60 Vbeta primers (plus 13 Jbeta primers). The repertoire was sequenced with immunoSEQ multiplex PCR; TCRdb's copy has only in-frame clones and lacks some. Altogether some 70,000 clones are present, 68% being singletons, with the ten largest covering about a tenth. This sequence originates from a woman aged 25-40 years in good health and CMV-seronegative. The gene calls are TRBV5-1 and TRBJ2-5; 8 nucleotides match TRBD1. The material sequenced was PBMCs. The CDR3 loop is CASSRTMTGARETQYF. The CDR3 DNA sequence: TGCGCCAGCAGCCGTACGATGACAGGGGCGAGAGAGACCCAGTACTTC.